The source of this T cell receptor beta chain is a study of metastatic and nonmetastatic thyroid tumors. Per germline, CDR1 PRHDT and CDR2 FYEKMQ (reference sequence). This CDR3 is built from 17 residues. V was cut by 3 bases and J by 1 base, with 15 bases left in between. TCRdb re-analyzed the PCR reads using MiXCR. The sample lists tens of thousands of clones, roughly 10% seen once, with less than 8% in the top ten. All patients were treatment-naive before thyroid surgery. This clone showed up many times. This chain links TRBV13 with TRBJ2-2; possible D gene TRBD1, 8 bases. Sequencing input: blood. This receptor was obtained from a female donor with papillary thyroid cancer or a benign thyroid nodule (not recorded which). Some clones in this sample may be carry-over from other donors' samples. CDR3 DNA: TGTGCCAGCAGCTTGGGAACAGGGGGGGTGAACACCGGGGAGCTGTTTTTT. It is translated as CASSLGTGGVNTGELFF.